One and the same sample provided the 18 T cell receptor beta chains below, sequenced in a study of OX40 agonist ivuxolimab in advanced cancers. Receptors were amplified or captured by the immunoSEQ multiplex PCR assay. TCRdb stores this immuneACCESS table with in-frame sequences only. Part of the clones is absent; in the studies checked, under half of the shortfall reflects unresolved V genes, and no reason is known for the rest. This sample is represented by some 70,000 clones; approximately 91% of them were singletons. The top ten constitute about 0.31% of the sample. The sample in question was CD4+ or CD8+ T cells sorted from blood, obtained in a trial of the OX40 agonist ivuxolimab. The receptors derive from an adult with an advanced solid tumor such as melanoma, head and neck, liver or kidney cancer.

The chain is built from TRBV14 and TRBJ2-3; D is ambiguous. Per the germline V gene, CDR1 is SGHDN and CDR2 is FVKESK. The CDR3 covers 16 residues. V lost 4 bases to trimming and J lost 0 bases, with 14 bases between them. The CDR3 nucleotides read TGTGCCAGCAGCCCTCTCCTCGGCGGTAGCACAGATACGCAGTATTTT. As protein: CASSPLLGGSTDTQYF.

V and J are TRBV5-1 and TRBJ2-7; D unclear. This CDR3 region has 14 residues. CDR1 is SGHRS and CDR2 is YFSETQ in the germline V gene. Between the trimmed V and J ends, which lost 2 bases and 0 bases, there was a span of 9 bases. Written as DNA, the CDR3 is TGCGCCAGCAGCTTTAACATCGACTCCTACGAGCAGTACTTC. Its translation is CASSFNIDSYEQYF.

The chain has TRBV5-1 and TRBJ1-1, with 7 bases identical to TRBD1. Germline V gives CDR1 SGHRS, CDR2 YFSETQ. Trimming at V came to 4 bases and at J to 8 bases, leaving 2 bases not matched to a gene. The CDR3 extends over 11 amino acids. CDR3 region: CASSRDREAFF. Here the CDR3 DNA reads TGCGCCAGCAGCCGGGACAGAGAAGCTTTCTTT.

This clone was recorded once. The gene calls are TRBV19 and TRBJ2-3; 9 bases map to TRBD2. This CDR3 contains 17 residues. The germline CDR1 and CDR2 sequences are LNHDA and SQIVND (reference sequence). The chain's CDR3 is CATGLALSTVGTDTQYF. The CDR3 DNA reads TGTGCAACGGGACTAGCATTGAGCACGGTCGGCACAGATACGCAGTATTTT.

This chain joins TRBV29-1 and TRBJ2-7, with 8 nucleotides matching TRBD1. Unmatched junction bases numbered 12, after V lost 3 bases and J lost 2 bases. The germline V gene encodes CDR1 SQVTM and CDR2 ANQGSEA. The CDR3 is made up of 16 amino acids. CDR3 region: CSVEVLLGQEPYEQYF. CDR3 in DNA: TGCAGCGTTGAGGTACTATTGGGACAGGAACCCTACGAGCAGTACTTC.

In its sample, this clone was seen once. This chain links TRBV19 with TRBJ2-5; D not resolved. Germline values: CDR1 LNHDA, CDR2 SQIVND (reference sequence). The CDR3 contains 12 residues. The V end was cut by 7 bases, the J end by 5 bases, with 11 bases between. This CDR3 is CASTSVGETQYF. The DNA of the CDR3 is TGTGCCAGTACCTCCGTGGGGGAGACCCAGTACTTC.

V is TRBV29-1 and J is TRBJ2-1, with D perhaps TRBD2 (7 bases). The CDR3 is 13 amino acids. V gave up 6 bases and J gave up 9 bases, with 18 bases separating them. Germline values: CDR1 SQVTM, CDR2 ANQGSEA. The chain's CDR3 is CSVENWGGLEQFF. The CDR3 nucleotides are TGCAGCGTGGAGAACTGGGGGGGCCTTGAGCAGTTCTTC.

The chain links TRBV6-6 to TRBJ1-4; D call uncertain. V gave up 7 bases and J gave up 3 bases, with 15 bases separating them. Germline CDR1 MNHNY, CDR2 SVGAGI (reference sequence). The CDR3 runs 15 residues. The CDR3 DNA follows: TGTGCCAGCAAGGGCCTCATTGGGGCTAATGAAAAACTGTTTTTT. Protein: CASKGLIGANEKLFF.

V is TRBV11-2 and J is TRBJ2-5; weak D call: TRBD1 (5 bases). Trimming removed 3 bases from V and 3 bases from J, with 14 bases in between. The CDR3 loop spans 15 amino acids. Germline V gene sequence: CDR1 SGHAT, CDR2 FQNNGV. The CDR3 loop reads CASSFSPRVKETQYF. Written as DNA, the CDR3 is TGTGCCAGCAGCTTCTCTCCCAGGGTGAAAGAGACCCAGTACTTC. The full variable domain, with the rest looked up from reference TRBV11-2 and TRBJ2-5, is EAGVAQSPRYKIIEKRQSVAFWCNPISGHATLYWYQQILGQGPKLLIQFQNNGVVDDSQLPKDRFSAERLKGVDSTLKIQPAKLEDSAVYLCASSFSPRVKETQYFGPGTRLLVL.

The chain carries TRBV6-5 and TRBJ2-6; TRBD1 matches at 8 bases. Germline CDR1 MNHEY, CDR2 SVGAGI. The J segment lost 3 bases and the V segment lost 6 bases, leaving 4 bases of the junction unmatched. CDR3 length equals 15 residues. Here the CDR3 reads CASRRQGYGANVLTF. The CDR3 DNA sequence: TGTGCCAGCAGAAGACAGGGGTATGGGGCCAACGTCCTGACTTTC.

The rearrangement joins TRBV7-2 to TRBJ2-1; no firm D call. Germline CDR1 reads SGHTA; CDR2 reads FQGNSA. V was clipped by 5 bases and J by 6 bases, with 23 bases between them. The CDR3 loop spans 17 amino acids. CDR3 sequence: CASSRSRAALGPNEQFF. The DNA of the CDR3 is TGTGCCAGCAGCCGCAGTAGGGCAGCCCTTGGGCCCAATGAGCAGTTCTTC.

This clone has just a few counts. The gene calls are TRBV7-3 and TRBJ1-5, with a tentative D call TRBD1 (6 bases). The V gene lost 5 bases and the J gene lost 9 bases, with 17 bases spanning the gap. CDR3 length equals 14 residues. CDR1 and CDR2 (germline): SGHTA, FQGTGA. The CDR3 DNA sequence: TGTGCCAGCAGCCAGGATGGGGGGCGTTCGCCCCAGCATTTT. It yields the protein CASSQDGGRSPQHF.

The genes are TRBV7-8 and TRBJ2-7; 10 bases fit TRBD2. Trimming removed 5 bases from V and 7 bases from J; junction bases left unmatched: 11. From germline, CDR1 is SGHVS and CDR2 FQNEAQ. The CDR3 runs 15 residues. CDR3 sequence reads: CASSDKAGGFGEQYF. In DNA, the CDR3 is TGTGCCAGCAGCGACAAAGCGGGAGGGTTTGGGGAGCAGTACTTC.

The rearrangement links TRBV10-3 to TRBJ2-2, with 9 bases fitting TRBD1. J gave up 6 bases and V 4 bases, and 15 bases lay outside the gene matches. The CDR3 has 18 residues. Germline assignment: CDR1 ENHRY and CDR2 SYGVKD. This CDR3 reads CAISVLGLGQGSSGELFF. CDR3 DNA sequence: TGTGCCATCAGTGTTCTCGGGCTAGGACAGGGGTCGTCCGGGGAGCTGTTTTTT.

This chain connects TRBV11-2 to TRBJ2-1; 10 nucleotides match TRBD2. The germline CDR1 and CDR2 sequences are SGHAT and FQNNGV. V lost 5 bases to trimming and J lost 7 bases; unmatched junction nucleotides: 5. The CDR3 is 14 residues long. The CDR3 nucleotides read TGTGCCAGCAGCACGCCGGGACTAGCGAATGAGCAGTTCTTC. Translating it yields CASSTPGLANEQFF.

This clone has a handful of counts. The V call is TRBV30, the J call TRBJ1-4, with 7 bases matching TRBD1. The V gene's germline CDR1 is GTSNPN and CDR2 SVGIG (reference sequence). This CDR3 comprises 13 residues. After removal of 5 bases from V and 5 bases from J, the junction contained 5 bases not matched to a gene. The CDR3 DNA follows: TGTGCCTGGTCCCGGGACAGCAATGAAAAACTGTTTTTT. This codes for CAWSRDSNEKLFF.

The chain has TRBV6-6 and TRBJ2-7, with D perhaps TRBD2 (5 bases). In germline, CDR1 is MNHNY, CDR2 SVGAGI (reference sequence). Between the trimmed V and J ends, which lost 7 bases and 6 bases, there was a span of 13 bases. The CDR3 is 12 residues long. CDR3 loop: CASTEGEREQYF. CDR3 in DNA: TGTGCCAGCACTGAGGGAGAGCGCGAGCAGTACTTC.

The V call is TRBV20-1, the J call TRBJ1-2; no reliable D call. Between the trimmed V and J ends, which lost 5 bases and 5 bases, there was a span of 9 bases. The CDR3 is 11 residues long. The germline V gene encodes CDR1 DFQATT and CDR2 SNEGSKA (reference sequence). The DNA of the CDR3 is TGCAGTGCTTACGACATTTATGGCTACACCTTC. The encoded protein is CSAYDIYGYTF.